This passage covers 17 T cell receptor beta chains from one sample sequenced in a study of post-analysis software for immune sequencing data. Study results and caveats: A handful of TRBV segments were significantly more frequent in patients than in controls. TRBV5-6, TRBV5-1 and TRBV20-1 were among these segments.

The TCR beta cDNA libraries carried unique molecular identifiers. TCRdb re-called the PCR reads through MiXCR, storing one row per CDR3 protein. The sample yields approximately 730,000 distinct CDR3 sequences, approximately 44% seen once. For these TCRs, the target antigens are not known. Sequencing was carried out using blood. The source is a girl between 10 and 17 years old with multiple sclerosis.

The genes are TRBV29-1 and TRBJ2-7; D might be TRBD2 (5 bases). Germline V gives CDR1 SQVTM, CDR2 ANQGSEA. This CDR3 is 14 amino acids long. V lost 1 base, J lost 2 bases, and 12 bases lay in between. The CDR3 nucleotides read TGCAGCGTTGAAGTGCGAGGGATCCCCTACGAGCAGTACTTC. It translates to CSVEVRGIPYEQYF.

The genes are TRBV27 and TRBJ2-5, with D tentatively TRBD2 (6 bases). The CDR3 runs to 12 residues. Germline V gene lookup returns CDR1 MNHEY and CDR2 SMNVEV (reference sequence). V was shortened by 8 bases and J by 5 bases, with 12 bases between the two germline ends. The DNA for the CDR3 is TGTGCCAGCCTTGGAGGGGATGAGACCCAGTACTTC. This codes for CASLGGDETQYF.

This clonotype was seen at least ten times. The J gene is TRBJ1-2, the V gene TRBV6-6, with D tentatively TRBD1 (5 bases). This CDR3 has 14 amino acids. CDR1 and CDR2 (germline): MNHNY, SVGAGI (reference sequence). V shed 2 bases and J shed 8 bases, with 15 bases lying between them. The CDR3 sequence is CASSYGTVSDGYTF. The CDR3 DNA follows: TGTGCCAGCAGTTACGGGACGGTCTCCGACGGCTACACCTTC.

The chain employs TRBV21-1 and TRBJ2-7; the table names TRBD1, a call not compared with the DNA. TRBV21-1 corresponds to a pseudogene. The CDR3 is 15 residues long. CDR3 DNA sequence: TGTGCCAGCAGCCCTCACAGGGGTAGCCCCTACGAGCAGTACTTC. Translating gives CASSPHRGSPYEQYF.

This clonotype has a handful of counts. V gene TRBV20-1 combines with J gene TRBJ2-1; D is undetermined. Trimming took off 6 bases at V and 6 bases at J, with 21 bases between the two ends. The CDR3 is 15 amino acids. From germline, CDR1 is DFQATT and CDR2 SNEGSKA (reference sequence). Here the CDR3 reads CSAESLIHLPNEQFF. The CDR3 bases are TGCAGTGCCGAAAGTTTAATCCACTTACCCAATGAGCAGTTCTTC.

CDR3 residues: CASSDWGGSLNTEAFF. As DNA, the CDR3 is TGTGCCAGCAGTGACTGGGGCGGGTCTTTAAACACTGAAGCTTTCTTT. The chain uses TRBV6-1 and TRBJ1-1, with TRBD1 as a possible D gene (5 bases). The CDR3 loop spans 16 amino acids. V lost 3 bases, J lost 2 bases, and 16 bases lay in between. The germline gives CDR1 MNHNS, CDR2 SASEGT.

DNA for the CDR3: TGTGCCAGCTCTCTTTGGGGAGGTGGCTACACCTTC. As protein: CASSLWGGGYTF. This chain connects TRBV5-6 to TRBJ1-2; no clear D. The germline V gene encodes CDR1 SGHDT and CDR2 YYEEEE. V was trimmed by 7 bases and J by 7 bases, leaving 14 bases between them. This CDR3 has 12 amino acids.

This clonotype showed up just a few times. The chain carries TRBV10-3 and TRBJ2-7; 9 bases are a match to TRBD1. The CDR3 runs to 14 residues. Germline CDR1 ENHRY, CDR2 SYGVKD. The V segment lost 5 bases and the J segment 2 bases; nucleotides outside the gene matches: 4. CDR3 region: CAISPGQGPYEQYF. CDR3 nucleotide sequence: TGTGCCATCAGTCCGGGACAGGGCCCCTACGAGCAGTACTTC.

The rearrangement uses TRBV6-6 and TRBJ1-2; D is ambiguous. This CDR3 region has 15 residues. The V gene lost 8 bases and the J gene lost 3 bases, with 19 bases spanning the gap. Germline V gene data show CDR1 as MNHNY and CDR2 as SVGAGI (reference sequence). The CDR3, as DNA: TGTGCCAGCTCCACCGGAGCCTCAACGCACTATGGCTACACCTTC. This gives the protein CASSTGASTHYGYTF.

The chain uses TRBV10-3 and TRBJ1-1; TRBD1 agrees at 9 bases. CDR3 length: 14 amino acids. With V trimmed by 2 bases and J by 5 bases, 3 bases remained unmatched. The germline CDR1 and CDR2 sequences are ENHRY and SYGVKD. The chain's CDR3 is CAISEPDRGTEAFF. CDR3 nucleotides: TGTGCCATCAGTGAGCCGGACAGGGGTACTGAAGCTTTCTTT.

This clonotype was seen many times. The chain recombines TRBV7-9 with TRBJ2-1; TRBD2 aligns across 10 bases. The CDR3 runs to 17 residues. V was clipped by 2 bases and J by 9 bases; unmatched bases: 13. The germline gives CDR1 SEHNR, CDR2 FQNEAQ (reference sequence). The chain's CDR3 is CASSLNFGLAARGEQFF. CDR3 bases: TGTGCCAGCAGCTTAAACTTTGGACTAGCGGCACGAGGTGAGCAGTTCTTC.

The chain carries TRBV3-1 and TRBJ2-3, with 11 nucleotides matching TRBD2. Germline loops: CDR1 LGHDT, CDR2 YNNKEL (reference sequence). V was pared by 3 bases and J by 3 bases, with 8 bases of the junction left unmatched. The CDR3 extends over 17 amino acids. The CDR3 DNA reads TGTGCCAGCAGCCACCTTACTAGCGGGAGTGCGACAGATACGCAGTATTTT. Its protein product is CASSHLTSGSATDTQYF.

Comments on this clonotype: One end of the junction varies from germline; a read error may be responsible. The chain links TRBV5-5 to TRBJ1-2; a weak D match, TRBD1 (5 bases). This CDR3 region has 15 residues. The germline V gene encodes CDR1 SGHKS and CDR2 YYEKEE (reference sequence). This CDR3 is CGSSFKVIGDYGYTF. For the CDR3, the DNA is TGTGGCAGCAGCTTTAAAGTTATAGGGGACTATGGCTACACCTTC. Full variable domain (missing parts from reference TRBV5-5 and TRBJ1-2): DAGVTQSPTHLIKTRGQQVTLRCSPISGHKSVSWYQQVLGQGPQFIFQYYEKEERGRGNFPDRFSARQFPNYSSELNVNALLLGDSALYLCGSSFKVIGDYGYTFGSGTRLTVV.

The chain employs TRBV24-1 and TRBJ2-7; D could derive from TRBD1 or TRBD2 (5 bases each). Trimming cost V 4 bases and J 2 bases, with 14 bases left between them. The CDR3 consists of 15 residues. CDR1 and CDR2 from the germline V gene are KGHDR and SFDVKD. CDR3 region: CATSDYRDGTYEQYF. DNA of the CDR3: TGTGCCACCAGTGACTACCGGGACGGGACCTACGAGCAGTACTTC.

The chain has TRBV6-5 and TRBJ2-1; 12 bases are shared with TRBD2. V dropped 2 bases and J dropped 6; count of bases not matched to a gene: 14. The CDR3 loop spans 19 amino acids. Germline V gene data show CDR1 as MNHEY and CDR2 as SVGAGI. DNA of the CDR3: TGTGCCAGCAGTTACGCCATCCCGGGACTAGCGGGTAGAGGCAATGAGCAGTTCTTC. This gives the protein CASSYAIPGLAGRGNEQFF.

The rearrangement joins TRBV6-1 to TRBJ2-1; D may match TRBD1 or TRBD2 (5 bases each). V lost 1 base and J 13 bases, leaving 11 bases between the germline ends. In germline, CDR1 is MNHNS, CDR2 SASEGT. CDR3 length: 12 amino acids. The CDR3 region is CASSEGGKIQFF. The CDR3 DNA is TGTGCCAGCAGTGAAGGGGGGAAAATACAGTTCTTC.

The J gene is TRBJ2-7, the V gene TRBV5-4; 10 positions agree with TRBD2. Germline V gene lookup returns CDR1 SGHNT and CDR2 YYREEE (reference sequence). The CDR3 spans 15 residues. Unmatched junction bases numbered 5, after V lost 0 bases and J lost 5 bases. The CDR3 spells CASSLASSGSHEQYF. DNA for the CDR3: TGTGCCAGCAGCTTGGCCTCTAGCGGGAGCCACGAGCAGTACTTC.